The 5 T cell receptor beta chains listed next were all sequenced from one sample in a study of control samples from healthy donors and cancer patients. The table came from immunoSEQ multiplex PCR; TCRdb's copy has only in-frame clones and leaves some out. The table has 260,000 or so clones, about four fifths seen once. The sample taken for sequencing was PBMCs. The source of these receptors is a woman aged 60-70 years with lung cancer.

This chain connects TRBV19 to TRBJ2-1; no firm D call. The CDR3 is 17 residues long. Germline loops: CDR1 LNHDA, CDR2 SQIVND (reference sequence). The ends were cut back, 6 bases at V and 2 bases at J, with 20 bases in the middle. The CDR3 bases are TGTGCCAGTAGCCAATCCTCGCGAAGGGTCGCCTACAATGAGCAGTTCTTC. Its protein is CASSQSSRRVAYNEQFF.

The CDR3: CASGVKQGGEAFF. The CDR3 DNA is TGTGCCAGCGGCGTAAAACAGGGGGGTGAAGCTTTCTTT. This chain uses TRBV27 with TRBJ1-1, with TRBD1 matching 8 bases. With 8 bases clipped from V and 7 bases from J, the junction kept 9 bases outside the gene matches. The germline gives CDR1 MNHEY, CDR2 SMNVEV (reference sequence). This CDR3 region has 13 residues.

The chain has TRBV9 and TRBJ1-2, with D unresolved. The V end lost 0 bases, the J end lost 8 bases, and 14 bases lay between the germline ends. The CDR3 runs to 14 residues. Germline-derived CDR1 and CDR2 are SGDLS and YYNGEE. CDR3 DNA: TGTGCCAGCAGCGTAGGGGTTCTTTTTAGGGGCTACACCTTC. Translation: CASSVGVLFRGYTF.

In this sample, this clone turned up once. The chain is built from TRBV10-2 and TRBJ2-5, with D possibly matching TRBD1 (6 bases). Trimming cost V 0 bases and J 5 bases, with 10 bases left between them. CDR1 and CDR2 (germline): WSHSY, SAAADI. The CDR3 runs 14 residues. The CDR3 DNA sequence: TGCGCCAGCAGTGAGTCGAACAGGGAGGAGACCCAGTACTTC. Its protein product is CASSESNREETQYF.

This clone was seen more than once but under ten times. The chain carries TRBV18 and TRBJ1-5; D gene uncertain. V was cut by 2 bases and J by 4 bases, with 15 bases left in between. The CDR3 has 16 amino acids. Germline CDR1 and CDR2: KGHSH and LQKENI. CDR3 in DNA: TGTGCCAGCTCACCATTTCAGGCAGGAGGGAATCAGCCCCAGCATTTT. Its protein product is CASSPFQAGGNQPQHF.